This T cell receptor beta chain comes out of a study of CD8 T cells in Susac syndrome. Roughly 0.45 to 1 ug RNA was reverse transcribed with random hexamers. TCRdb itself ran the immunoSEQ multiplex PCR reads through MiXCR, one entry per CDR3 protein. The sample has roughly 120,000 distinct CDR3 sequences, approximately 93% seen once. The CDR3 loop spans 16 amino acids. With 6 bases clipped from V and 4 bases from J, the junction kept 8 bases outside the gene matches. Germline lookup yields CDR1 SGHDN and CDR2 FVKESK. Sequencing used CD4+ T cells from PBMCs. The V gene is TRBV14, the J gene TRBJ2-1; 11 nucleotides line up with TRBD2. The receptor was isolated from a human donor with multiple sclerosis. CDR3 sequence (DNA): TGTGCCAGCAGTCCCCCCATAGCGGGGGGGTACAATGAGCAGTTCTTC. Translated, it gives CASSPPIAGGYNEQFF.